This T cell receptor (beta chain) was obtained from a study of blood T cells in healthy people across ages. The CDR3 loop spans 14 amino acids. The J segment lost 7 bases and the V segment lost 3 bases, leaving 7 bases of the junction unmatched. Next came a second PCR, run for about 6 to 11 cycles, which used a sample-barcoded 5' primer along with a J-beta primer mix. TCRdb ran MiXCR on the 5' RACE reads and lists one entry per CDR3 protein. The sample has roughly 1,500,000 distinct CDR3 sequences; about 35% are singletons. This clonotype showed up just a few times. Sequencing was carried out using blood. The V and J genes are TRBV12-3 or TRBV12-4 and TRBJ1-2; 8 bases match TRBD1. The receptor comes from a woman aged 25 to 39 in good health. CDR3 region: CASSLPGQGGGYTF. The CDR3 bases are TGTGCCAGCAGTTTGCCCGGACAGGGTGGTGGCTACACCTTC.